These 23 T cell receptor beta chains were all obtained from the same sample, sequenced in a study of OX40 agonist ivuxolimab in advanced cancers. Repertoires were generated with immunoSEQ multiplex PCR, while TCRdb's copy carries only in-frame clones and drops some. The data hold some 65,000 clones, with approximately 90% observed a single time. Sequencing used CD4+ or CD8+ T cells sorted from blood, obtained in a trial of the OX40 agonist ivuxolimab. The receptors were gathered from an adult with an advanced solid tumor such as melanoma, head and neck, liver or kidney cancer.

V gene TRBV18 combines with J gene TRBJ1-2, with 10 bases aligning to TRBD1. The V gene's germline CDR1 is KGHSH and CDR2 LQKENI. The trim removed 3 bases at V and 10 bases at J, leaving 8 bases unmatched. CDR3 length equals 14 residues. CDR3 residues: CASSPQYGTGDYTF. The CDR3 nucleotides read TGTGCCAGCTCACCCCAATACGGGACAGGGGACTACACCTTC. The complete variable domain, with remaining parts taken from reference TRBV18 and TRBJ1-2, reads NAGVMQNPRHLVRRRGQEARLRCSPMKGHSHVYWYRQLPEEGLKFMVYLQKENIIDESGMPKERFSAEFPKEGPSILRIQQVVRGDSAAYFCASSPQYGTGDYTFGSGTRLTVV.

The chain carries TRBV28 and TRBJ1-2, with D maybe TRBD1 (5 bases). V lost 6 bases and J lost 4, with 12 bases in between. This CDR3 has 13 residues. CDR1 MDHEN and CDR2 SYDVKM come from the germline V gene. The CDR3 spells CASRGPAGYGYTF. The CDR3 nucleotides are TGTGCCAGCAGGGGACCCGCTGGCTATGGCTACACCTTC.

The genes are TRBV29-1 and TRBJ1-4; D might be TRBD1 (6 bases). Germline CDR1 and CDR2: SQVTM and ANQGSEA. This CDR3 is 14 amino acids long. V was shortened by 1 base and J by 8 bases, with 14 bases between the two germline ends. The CDR3 DNA reads TGCAGCGTTGAAGCTCCAGGGGTTAGAGAAAAACTGTTTTTT. Its protein is CSVEAPGVREKLFF.

The chain uses TRBV19 and TRBJ2-1, with 8 positions matching TRBD1. V lost 3 bases to trimming and J lost 5 bases; unmatched junction nucleotides: 3. The length of the CDR3 is 14 residues. Germline V gives CDR1 LNHDA, CDR2 SQIVND (reference sequence). The CDR3 sequence: CASSIKQGDNEQFF. The CDR3, as DNA: TGTGCCAGTAGTATCAAACAGGGGGACAATGAGCAGTTCTTC.

The V call is TRBV7-6, the J call TRBJ2-2; no reliable D call. The CDR3 is 13 residues long. Trimming pared 1 base from V and 6 bases from J, leaving 6 bases between. Germline CDR1 is SGHVS and CDR2 is FNYEAQ. The CDR3: CASSLGDAGELFF. The CDR3, as DNA: TGTGCCAGCAGCTTAGGAGACGCCGGGGAGCTGTTTTTT.

The rearrangement uses TRBV11-2 and TRBJ2-7; no definite D call. The length of the CDR3 is 14 residues. CDR1 SGHAT and CDR2 FQNNGV come from the germline V gene. V was clipped by 3 bases and J by 1 base, with 10 bases between them. DNA of the CDR3: TGTGCCAGCAGCTTCCGCGGCAAGTCCTACGAGCAGTACTTC. Its translation is CASSFRGKSYEQYF.

The table lists this clone with a count of one. The chain recombines TRBV10-2 with TRBJ2-1; D perhaps matches TRBD1 (6 bases). Germline lookup yields CDR1 WSHSY and CDR2 SAAADI. The CDR3 covers 13 residues. V was cut by 5 bases and J by 8 bases, with 13 bases left in between. CDR3 nucleotide sequence: TGCGCCAGCAGTACAGACAGGTTCGATGAGCAGTTCTTC. Amino acids: CASSTDRFDEQFF.

This clone is a singleton in its sample. The CDR3 spells CASSQSTAASGQSNSYEQYF. Written as DNA, the CDR3 is TGCGCCAGCAGCCAATCGACGGCGGCTAGCGGACAATCCAACTCCTACGAGCAGTACTTC. This sequence joins TRBV4-1 and TRBJ2-7; 7 bases match TRBD2. The V gene end was trimmed by 2 bases and the J gene end by 0 bases; junction bases not matched to a gene: 19. The germline V gene encodes CDR1 MGHRA and CDR2 YSYEKL. The CDR3 is 20 amino acids.

J is TRBJ2-7 and V is TRBV6-1; 12 nucleotides agree with TRBD2. Trimming removed 2 bases from V and 9 bases from J; junction bases left unmatched: 8. Germline CDR1 MNHNS, CDR2 SASEGT. This CDR3 is built from 15 residues. This CDR3 is CASSETSGGNGGQYF. CDR3 DNA sequence: TGTGCCAGCAGTGAAACTAGCGGGGGGAATGGCGGGCAGTACTTC.

This chain joins TRBV6-6 and TRBJ2-7; 8 nucleotides agree with TRBD1. V shed 6 bases and J 3 bases; nucleotides not matched to a gene: 10. This CDR3 spans 15 amino acids. CDR1 and CDR2 (germline): MNHNY, SVGAGI (reference sequence). The CDR3 here is CASRGRGQADYEQYF. DNA for the CDR3: TGTGCCAGCAGGGGTAGGGGACAGGCGGACTACGAGCAGTACTTC.

The chain employs TRBV7-6 and TRBJ1-1; 9 bases are a match to TRBD1. The ends lost 4 bases at V and 2 bases at J; junction bases unmatched: 11. The length of the CDR3 is 17 residues. The germline CDR1 and CDR2 sequences are SGHVS and FNYEAQ. CDR3 region: CASSSRTGAQFNTEAFF. Written as DNA, the CDR3 is TGTGCCAGCAGCTCTCGGACAGGGGCGCAATTCAACACTGAAGCTTTCTTT.

This clone has only a few counts. This chain connects TRBV7-9 to TRBJ2-3; D call uncertain. CDR1 is SEHNR, CDR2 FQNEAQ, per germline (reference sequence). The CDR3 runs 14 residues. Trimming removed 7 bases from V and 0 bases from J, with 11 bases in between. The CDR3 DNA follows: TGTGCCAGCAATCACGGTACTAGCACAGATACGCAGTATTTT. Its translation is CASNHGTSTDTQYF.

The chain is built from TRBV6-1 and TRBJ2-7; 9 nucleotides line up with TRBD2. This CDR3 is built from 15 residues. Germline V CDR1 and CDR2: MNHNS, SASEGT. V lost 8 bases, J lost 2 bases, and 10 bases stayed unmatched. CDR3 DNA sequence: TGTGCCAGCGGACCCAGCGGGGGGCTGACCTACGAGCAGTACTTC. It translates to CASGPSGGLTYEQYF.

J is TRBJ2-5 and V is TRBV18; no clear D. The DNA end is a closer match to TRBJ2-7, so the J assignment may be wrong. Germline CDR1 KGHSH, CDR2 LQKENI. CDR3 size: 13 residues. The CDR3 DNA reads TGTGCCAGCTCACCTGGACGGACCTACGAGCAGTACTTC. It encodes CASSPGRTYEQYF.

The rearrangement uses TRBV5-1 and TRBJ2-3; 15 bases match TRBD2. The CDR3 totals 18 residues. Germline CDR1 reads SGHRS; CDR2 reads YFSETQ. J lost 1 base, V lost 4 bases, and 7 bases had no gene match. DNA for the CDR3: TGCGCCAGCAGCCCTCCCGGACTAGCGGGGGGGGGCACAGATACGCAGTATTTT. Encoded protein: CASSPPGLAGGGTDTQYF.

This clone was picked up a small number of times. This rearrangement joins TRBV5-5 to TRBJ2-3; TRBD2 agrees at 11 bases. After removal of 5 bases from V and 4 bases from J, the junction contained 9 bases not matched to a gene. Looked up from germline, CDR1 is SGHKS and CDR2 is YYEKEE (reference sequence). The CDR3 covers 16 residues. CDR3 DNA: TGTGCCAGCAGTTCATTAGCGGGGGGGCCATCAGATACGCAGTATTTT. Its protein is CASSSLAGGPSDTQYF.

The chain couples TRBV5-6 to TRBJ2-5, with 7 bases matching TRBD1. Trimming at V came to 4 bases and at J to 4 bases, leaving 7 bases not matched to a gene. CDR1 and CDR2 from the germline V gene are SGHDT and YYEEEE. CDR3 length: 14 residues. CDR3 nucleotide sequence: TGTGCCAGCAGCGCATTGGACAGGCGAGAGACCCAGTACTTC. This gives the protein CASSALDRRETQYF.

The CDR3 loop reads CASSLSGTSGRNEQFF. The CDR3 nucleotides are TGTGCCAGCAGCCTCTCCGGGACTAGCGGGAGGAATGAGCAGTTCTTC. The chain couples TRBV7-3 to TRBJ2-1, with TRBD2 matching 15 bases. CDR1 and CDR2 from the germline V gene are SGHTA and FQGTGA. The J segment lost 7 bases and the V segment lost 5 bases, leaving 6 bases of the junction unmatched. This CDR3 has 16 amino acids.

The V and J genes are TRBV6-5 and TRBJ2-7; 7 bases are a match to TRBD1. V dropped 6 bases and J dropped 2; count of bases not matched to a gene: 7. The CDR3 has 14 amino acids. CDR1 and CDR2 (germline): MNHEY, SVGAGI. CDR3 sequence reads: CASRATGTAYEQYF. The CDR3 bases are TGTGCCAGCAGGGCGACAGGGACAGCCTACGAGCAGTACTTC.

The rearrangement joins TRBV19 to TRBJ1-6, with 8 bases that match TRBD1. Germline values: CDR1 LNHDA, CDR2 SQIVND (reference sequence). J was trimmed by 9 bases and V by 7 bases; bases with no gene match: 20. The CDR3 length is 18 residues. CDR3 loop: CASTTGQASRRGGSPLHF. CDR3 sequence (DNA): TGTGCCAGTACCACGGGACAGGCGAGTCGCCGTGGAGGTTCACCCCTCCACTTT.

CDR3 protein: CASSELWGSSSYNEQFF. The CDR3 region has the DNA TGTGCCAGCAGTGAACTGTGGGGCAGCAGCTCCTACAATGAGCAGTTCTTC. The V gene is TRBV6-1, the J gene TRBJ2-1, with D perhaps matching TRBD1 (5 bases). V lost 2 bases and J lost 0, with 14 bases in between. Germline loops: CDR1 MNHNS, CDR2 SASEGT. The length of the CDR3 is 17 residues.

This rearrangement joins TRBV29-1 to TRBJ2-5; 9 bases fit TRBD2. V lost 4 bases, J lost 0 bases, and 9 bases stayed unmatched. This CDR3 comprises 16 residues. CDR1 is SQVTM and CDR2 is ANQGSEA in the germline V gene. The CDR3 protein is CSVAGTSLTHQETQYF. The CDR3 nucleotides read TGCAGCGTTGCCGGGACTAGCCTCACCCACCAAGAGACCCAGTACTTC.

The chain couples TRBV2 to TRBJ1-4; maybe TRBD1 (5 bases). V was pared by 5 bases and J by 10 bases, with 17 bases between. This CDR3 is 14 amino acids long. The V gene's germline CDR1 is SNHLY and CDR2 FYNNEI. CDR3 amino acids: CASSRTVSGGKLFF. Written as DNA, the CDR3 is TGTGCCAGCAGTCGAACGGTTAGCGGGGGAAAACTGTTTTTT.